The sequence of this T cell receptor beta chain was determined in a study of Tregs in tolerant kidney transplant recipients. Germline V gene data show CDR1 as SNHLY and CDR2 as FYNNEI. The CDR3 totals 14 residues. The V end was cut by 7 bases, the J end by 3 bases, with 16 bases between. Sequenced by immunoSEQ multiplex PCR; TCRdb stores in-frame clones only, minus some. Of some 250,000 clones in the sample, approximately 84% were seen once. Points on this clone: This sample also contains other DNA sequences that code for the same CDR3.

The chain employs TRBV2 and TRBJ2-7; possibly TRBD2 for D (6 bases). The specimen was CD4+ T cells from blood. This receptor was identified in a human donor in good health. CDR3 DNA: TGTGCCAGCAATAACGGAAACGGGGGCTACGAGCAGTACTTC. Its translation: CASNNGNGGYEQYF.